These 20 T cell receptor beta chains share one sample of origin, sequenced in a study of cytomegalovirus exposure and HLA in healthy donors (dated by TCRdb to about 2017). The library was built by means of the immunoSEQ multiplex PCR assay. For the multiplex PCR, a mixture combining 60 forward primers for TCR Vbeta segments and 13 reverse primers for TCR Jbeta segments was used. TCRdb carries this immuneACCESS record with in-frame sequences only. Its versions omit some clonotypes, under half of them owing to an unresolved V gene in the studies checked, with the rest unexplained. This sample comprises 120,000 or so clones, 70% to 85% of them detected only once. 3% to 3.5% of the sample is taken by the ten largest. What was sequenced was PBMCs. These receptors were obtained from a woman between 45 and 60 years old in good health and CMV-seronegative.

The chain carries TRBV5-4 and TRBJ2-6; D is unresolved. The V gene lost 0 bases and the J gene lost 7 bases, with 14 bases spanning the gap. From germline, CDR1 is SGHNT and CDR2 YYREEE (reference sequence). This CDR3 has 16 residues. CDR3 residues: CASSLDLAAGANVLTF. CDR3 nucleotides: TGTGCCAGCAGCTTGGATCTTGCAGCAGGCGCCAACGTCCTGACTTTC. Filled out from reference TRBV5-4 and TRBJ2-6, the complete variable domain reads ETGVTQSPTHLIKTRGQQVTLRCSSQSGHNTVSWYQQALGQGPQFIFQYYREEENGRGNFPPRFSGLQFPNYSSELNVNALELDDSALYLCASSLDLAAGANVLTFGAGSRLTVL.

The rearrangement joins TRBV28 to TRBJ2-7; D might be TRBD1 (7 bases). Trimming left V 4 bases short and J 1 base short, with 17 bases between. This CDR3 spans 16 amino acids. Germline CDR1 and CDR2: MDHEN and SYDVKM. CDR3 amino acids: CASSSVRGRGSYEQYF. CDR3 bases: TGTGCCAGCAGTTCCGTTAGGGGGCGGGGATCCTACGAGCAGTACTTC.

The rearrangement uses TRBV30 and TRBJ2-1, with 7 bases identical to TRBD2. The CDR3 is 15 amino acids. CDR1 GTSNPN and CDR2 SVGIG come from the germline V gene (reference sequence). The V gene end was trimmed by 0 bases and the J gene end by 8 bases; junction bases not matched to a gene: 10. The DNA for the CDR3 is TGTGCCTGGAGTGTACTCCCTCAGCGGGATCATGAGCAGTTCTTC. Translated, it gives CAWSVLPQRDHEQFF.

The chain has TRBV18 and TRBJ2-1; D call uncertain. The V end lost 3 bases, the J end lost 5 bases, and 11 bases lay between the germline ends. Germline V gives CDR1 KGHSH, CDR2 LQKENI. This CDR3 contains 14 residues. The CDR3 DNA sequence: TGTGCCAGCTCACCCCCTGGCAGAAACAATGAGCAGTTCTTC. Translation gives CASSPPGRNNEQFF.

This clone came up a few times. The rearrangement joins TRBV29-1 to TRBJ2-7; perhaps TRBD2 as D (5 bases). V shed 7 bases and J shed 0 bases, with 10 bases lying between them. The germline gives CDR1 SQVTM, CDR2 ANQGSEA. CDR3 length: 12 residues. The CDR3 DNA follows: TGCAGCGCTCAACGGGGCTCCTACGAGCAGTACTTC. Protein product: CSAQRGSYEQYF.

This chain uses TRBV5-5 with TRBJ2-7, with 8 bases identical to TRBD1. The CDR3 is 15 residues long. From germline, CDR1 is SGHKS and CDR2 YYEKEE (reference sequence). The V and J ends lost 5 bases and 2 bases, in that order; junction bases with no gene match: 9. CDR3 sequence (DNA): TGTGCCAGCAGAAGCGGACAGGGAAAGGCCTACGAGCAGTACTTC. This sequence encodes CASRSGQGKAYEQYF.

The rearrangement links TRBV9 to TRBJ2-7, with 7 bases aligning to TRBD1. Unmatched junction bases numbered 9, after V lost 0 bases and J lost 6 bases. The CDR3 extends over 15 amino acids. From germline, CDR1 is SGDLS and CDR2 YYNGEE. The CDR3 DNA is TGTGCCAGCAGCGTAGGGATTGGACAGGCCTTCGAGCAGTACTTC. Amino acids: CASSVGIGQAFEQYF.

J is TRBJ2-7 and V is TRBV6-6, with 9 nucleotides matching TRBD1. CDR1 is MNHNY and CDR2 is SVGAGI in the germline V gene (reference sequence). V was pared by 2 bases and J by 7 bases, with 12 bases of the junction left unmatched. The CDR3 has 16 residues. In DNA form, the CDR3 reads TGTGCCAGCAGTTACAGATGGGACAGGGTGGGAATGGAGCAGTACTTC. Translating gives CASSYRWDRVGMEQYF.

The V call is TRBV29-1, the J call TRBJ2-1; TRBD2 agrees at 7 bases. Germline V lookup: CDR1 SQVTM, CDR2 ANQGSEA. The CDR3 spans 16 residues. The V and J ends lost 3 bases and 8 bases, in that order; junction bases with no gene match: 16. CDR3 DNA: TGCAGCGTTGAGGGATCACTAGCGAACCTTATAGATGAGCAGTTCTTC. Translating it yields CSVEGSLANLIDEQFF.

This clone was recorded once. The rearrangement uses TRBV23-1 and TRBJ2-1; TRBD2 agrees at 7 bases. TRBV23-1 is assigned to the ORF class and has an uncertain function. Unmatched junction bases numbered 16, after V lost 8 bases and J lost 9 bases. The CDR3 extends over 15 amino acids. CDR3 protein: CASGLGVAGVLEQFF. Here the CDR3 DNA reads TGCGCCAGCGGCCTAGGGGTGGCGGGAGTCCTTGAGCAGTTCTTC.

In this sample, this clone turned up once. This chain uses TRBV11-2 with TRBJ1-2; no clear D. The length of the CDR3 is 14 residues. Germline V lookup: CDR1 SGHAT, CDR2 FQNNGV. The V gene lost 6 bases and the J gene lost 2 bases, with 13 bases spanning the gap. The CDR3 bases are TGTGCCAGCAGTGTAAAGTCTGCGAACTATGGCTACACCTTC. Its protein product is CASSVKSANYGYTF.

The rearrangement joins TRBV6-5 to TRBJ1-4, with 8 positions matching TRBD1. The CDR3 has 14 amino acids. Germline CDR1 reads MNHEY; CDR2 reads SVGAGI. Trimming cost V 6 bases and J 7 bases; bases outside gene matches: 7. The CDR3 loop reads CASRLQGGGEKLFF. The DNA of the CDR3 is TGTGCCAGCAGGCTACAGGGGGGGGGTGAAAAACTGTTTTTT.

The chain employs TRBV28 and TRBJ1-4; tentative D call: TRBD1 (6 bases). Germline loops: CDR1 MDHEN, CDR2 SYDVKM. Trimming cost V 3 bases and J 8 bases, with 13 bases left between them. The CDR3 has 14 residues. The CDR3 coding sequence is TGTGCCAGCAGTTTCACAGGGCCGAACGAAAAACTGTTTTTT. Amino acid sequence: CASSFTGPNEKLFF. Combining the CDR3 with reference TRBV28 and TRBJ1-4 gives the whole variable domain DVKVTQSSRYLVKRTGEKVFLECVQDMDHENMFWYRQDPGLGLRLIYFSYDVKMKEKGDIPEGYSVSREKKERFSLILESASTNQTSMYLCASSFTGPNEKLFFGSGTQLSVL.

This clone was observed a handful of times. The genes are TRBV18 and TRBJ2-5; 7 bases align to TRBD2. CDR1 KGHSH and CDR2 LQKENI come from the germline V gene. Losses at the gene ends were 1 base for V and 1 base for J; bases not matched to a gene: 12. CDR3 size: 18 residues. Written as DNA, the CDR3 is TGTGCCAGCTCACCACTGGCTAGCGGAACGAGCCCCCAAGAGACCCAGTACTTC. Translating gives CASSPLASGTSPQETQYF.

This rearrangement joins TRBV7-9 to TRBJ2-5, with D unclear. The CDR3 consists of 14 residues. The germline gives CDR1 SEHNR, CDR2 FQNEAQ (reference sequence). The V gene lost 1 base and the J gene lost 0 bases, with 6 bases spanning the gap. The CDR3 DNA sequence: TGTGCCAGCAGCTTAGGGCACAACCAAGAGACCCAGTACTTC. Translating it yields CASSLGHNQETQYF.

As DNA, the CDR3 is TGTGCCAGCAGGGGGGGGACAGATACGCAGTATTTT. Translated, it gives CASRGGTDTQYF. The chain carries TRBV5-5 and TRBJ2-3, with 7 nucleotides matching TRBD2. Germline CDR1 is SGHKS and CDR2 is YYEKEE (reference sequence). Germline trimming cut 5 bases from V and 3 bases from J; bases unmatched to any gene: 0. The CDR3 totals 12 residues.

J is TRBJ2-7 and V is TRBV27; TRBD1 aligns across 9 bases. V shed 5 bases, J shed 3 bases, and the junction held 5 bases outside the gene matches. This CDR3 spans 14 amino acids. Looked up from germline, CDR1 is MNHEY and CDR2 is SMNVEV (reference sequence). CDR3 bases: TGTGCCAGCAGTCCATTGACAGGGGGCTACGAGCAGTACTTC. Its translation is CASSPLTGGYEQYF.

For this clone: The junction differs from germline at one of its ends, possibly a read error. V and J are TRBV15 and TRBJ2-7; D is uncertain. This CDR3 has 12 amino acids. CDR1 and CDR2 (germline): LNHNV, YYDKDF (reference sequence). The CDR3: CATSRDIRSKHF. CDR3 DNA: TGTGCCACCAGCAGAGATATACGATCTAAGCACTTC.

The chain is built from TRBV27 and TRBJ2-2, with a tentative D call TRBD2 (5 bases). The germline gives CDR1 MNHEY, CDR2 SMNVEV (reference sequence). CDR3 length equals 14 residues. The V gene lost 5 bases and the J gene lost 2 bases, with 9 bases spanning the gap. In DNA, the CDR3 is TGTGCCAGCAGTGAGAGACTAAACACCGGGGAGCTGTTTTTT. Its translation: CASSERLNTGELFF.

This clone was detected once. The rearrangement uses TRBV7-9 and TRBJ2-2, with TRBD1 matching 8 bases. The CDR3 consists of 14 residues. Germline CDR1 and CDR2: SEHNR and FQNEAQ (reference sequence). Trimming took 6 bases from V and 7 from J; bases not matched to a gene: 7. In nucleotides, the CDR3 is TGTGCCAGCAGTTCGACAGGGGCGGACGGGGAGCTGTTTTTT. Protein sequence: CASSSTGADGELFF.